This T cell receptor (beta chain) is drawn from a study of shared clonotypes between healthy human individuals. Generated by immunoSEQ multiplex PCR, the TCRdb table keeps only in-frame clones and is missing some. The profile shows over a million clones, about 80% of them singletons. CDR3 size: 13 residues. V lost 5 bases to trimming and J lost 6 bases, with 14 bases between them. Germline V gene sequence: CDR1 SGHNT, CDR2 YENEEA. The chain uses TRBV11-3 and TRBJ2-7; possible D gene TRBD2, 5 bases. Source material: memory CD4+ T cells from PBMCs. Subset specified: CD45RA-negative fraction. The source of this sequence is a man in his late teens or twenties in good health. Some clones in this sample may be carry-over from other donors' samples. The CDR3 region has the DNA TGTGCCAGCAGCCGAGGGTCGGGTAGCGAGCAGTACTTC. As protein: CASSRGSGSEQYF.